This T cell receptor (beta chain) was obtained from a study of T cell responses to AZD1222 COVID-19 vaccine. Study-wide findings and caveats: Spike-spanning, vaccine-associated CD4 TCRs were dominant at 160-218 and 743-854. The donor group comprised mostly white British people and more females; the analysis possibly underestimated clonal diversity. Seropositive status at baseline applied to only five to seven AZD1222 recipients.

Regarding this clone: Its matching antigen is unknown.

Trimming cost V 3 bases and J 0 bases, with 14 bases left between them. Germline values: CDR1 SGHTA, CDR2 FQGNSA. This CDR3 has 16 residues. Sequencing was performed with immunoSEQ multiplex PCR; in TCRdb, only in-frame clones are kept and a portion is missing. Of roughly 150,000 clones detected, 90% to 95% appear once; the ten largest clones hold 1% to 1.5%. The rearrangement links TRBV7-2 to TRBJ1-2, with unresolved D. The source of this sequence is an adult who received the AZD1222 COVID-19 vaccine. The specimen was peripheral blood, collected 28 days after the second AZD1222 dose. The CDR3 region is CASSFFFQAANYGYTF. CDR3 in DNA: TGTGCCAGCAGCTTCTTCTTCCAGGCAGCTAACTATGGCTACACCTTC.